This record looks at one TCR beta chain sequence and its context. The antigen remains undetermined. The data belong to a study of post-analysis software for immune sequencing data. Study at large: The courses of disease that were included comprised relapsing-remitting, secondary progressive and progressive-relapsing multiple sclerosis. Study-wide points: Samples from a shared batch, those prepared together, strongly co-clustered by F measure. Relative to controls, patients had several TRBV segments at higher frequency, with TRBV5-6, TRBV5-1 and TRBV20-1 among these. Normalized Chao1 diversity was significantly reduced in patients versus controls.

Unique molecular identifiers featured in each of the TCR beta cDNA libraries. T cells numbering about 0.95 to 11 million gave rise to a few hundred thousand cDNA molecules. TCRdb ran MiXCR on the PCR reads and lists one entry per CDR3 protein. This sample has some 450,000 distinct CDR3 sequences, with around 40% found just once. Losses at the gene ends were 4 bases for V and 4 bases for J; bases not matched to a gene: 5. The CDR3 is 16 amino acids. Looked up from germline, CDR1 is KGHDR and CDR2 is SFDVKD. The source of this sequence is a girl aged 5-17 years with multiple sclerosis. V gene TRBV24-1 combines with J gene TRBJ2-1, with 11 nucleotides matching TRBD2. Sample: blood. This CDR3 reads CATSDSGLAGYNEQFF. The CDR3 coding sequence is TGTGCCACCAGTGACTCAGGACTAGCGGGTTACAATGAGCAGTTCTTC.